This note documents a single T cell receptor beta chain sequence. The sample is drawn from a study of tumor-infiltrating lymphocytes in oesophageal squamous cell carcinoma. TCRdb re-called the PCR reads through MiXCR, storing one row per CDR3 protein. The table shows about 12,000 distinct CDR3 sequences, with roughly 50% occurring only once. The TCR sequence derives from a male donor with esophageal squamous cell carcinoma. Sequenced material: esophageal tumor tissue.

The CDR3, as DNA: TGTGCCAGCAGCTTAAGGGGGCCCTACGAGCAGTACTTC. Encoded protein: CASSLRGPYEQYF. The V gene is TRBV7-4, the J gene TRBJ2-4; 7 bases are a match to TRBD1. The J call may be wrong; the DNA end is better matched by TRBJ2-7. The germline gives CDR1 SGHVT, CDR2 SQSDAQ. CDR3 size: 13 residues.